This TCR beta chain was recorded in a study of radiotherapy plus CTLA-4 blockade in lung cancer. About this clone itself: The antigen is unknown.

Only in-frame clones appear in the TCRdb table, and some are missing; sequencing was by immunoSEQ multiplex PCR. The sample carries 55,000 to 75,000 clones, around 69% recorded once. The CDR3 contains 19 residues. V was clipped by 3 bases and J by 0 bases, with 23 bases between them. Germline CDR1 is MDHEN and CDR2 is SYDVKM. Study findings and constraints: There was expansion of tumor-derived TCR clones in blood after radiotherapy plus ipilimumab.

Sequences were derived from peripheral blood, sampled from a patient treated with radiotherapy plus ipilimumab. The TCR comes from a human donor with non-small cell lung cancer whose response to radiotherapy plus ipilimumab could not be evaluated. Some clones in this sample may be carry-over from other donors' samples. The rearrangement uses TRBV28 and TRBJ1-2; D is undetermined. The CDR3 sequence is CASSLRWEAPLGANYGYTF. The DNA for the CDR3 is TGTGCCAGCAGTTTGCGCTGGGAGGCACCCCTCGGGGCTAACTATGGCTACACCTTC.